Listed here is a single T cell receptor (beta chain). The antigen remains unidentified. These data come from a study of STAT5B mutations in CD4+ large granular lymphocyte leukemia. Study-wide findings and caveats: No patients shared main leukemic clonotypes, though 20% to 25% appeared at low frequency elsewhere. Without putative leukemic clones, patient CD4-sorted repertoires remained more clonal than healthy CD4+ repertoires.

The survey-level immunoSEQ assay was used. The table came from immunoSEQ multiplex PCR; TCRdb's copy has only in-frame clones and leaves some out. The table records approximately 30,000 clones, 75% to 85% of them present only once. This sequence originates from a human donor in good health. The sequenced sample consisted of CD4+ T cells from blood buffy coats.

CDR3 sequence: CAWSVGQGSTEAFF. The CDR3 nucleotides read TGTGCCTGGAGTGTAGGACAGGGCAGCACTGAAGCTTTCTTT. The J gene is TRBJ1-1, the V gene TRBV30, with 8 bases lining up with TRBD1. CDR3 length: 14 amino acids. J lost 4 bases, V lost 0 bases, and 4 bases had no gene match. Per the germline V gene, CDR1 is GTSNPN and CDR2 is SVGIG (reference sequence).